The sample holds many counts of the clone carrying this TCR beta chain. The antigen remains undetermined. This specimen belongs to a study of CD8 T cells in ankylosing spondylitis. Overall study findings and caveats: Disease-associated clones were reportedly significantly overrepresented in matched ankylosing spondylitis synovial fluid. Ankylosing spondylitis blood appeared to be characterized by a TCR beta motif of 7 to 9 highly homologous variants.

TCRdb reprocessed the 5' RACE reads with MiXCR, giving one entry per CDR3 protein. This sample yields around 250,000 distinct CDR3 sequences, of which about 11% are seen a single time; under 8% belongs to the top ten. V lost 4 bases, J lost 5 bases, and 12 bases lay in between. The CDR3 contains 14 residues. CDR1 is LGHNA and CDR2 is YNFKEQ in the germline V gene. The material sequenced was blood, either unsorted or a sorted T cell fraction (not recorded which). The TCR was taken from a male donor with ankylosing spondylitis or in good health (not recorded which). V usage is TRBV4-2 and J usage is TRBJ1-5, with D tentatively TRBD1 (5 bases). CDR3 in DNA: TGTGCCAGCAGCCGGGGAGGGGTGTATCAGCCCCAGCATTTT. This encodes CASSRGGVYQPQHF.